The 15 T cell receptor beta chains below were found in one sample sequenced in a study of T cell repertoires in cytomegalovirus infection. TCRdb redid the calling of the reads with MiXCR, one entry per CDR3 protein. Of fewer than 850,000 distinct CDR3 sequences in the sample, just under 30% are singletons; the top ten hold around 13%. What these receptors recognize is not known. Here the sequenced sample was cultured CD8+ T cells from PBMCs, taken from culture after CMV antigen stimulation. These receptors were obtained from a human donor in good health (CMV status not recorded). Some clones in this sample may be carry-over from other donors' samples.

This clonotype was observed once. The chain employs TRBV4-3 and TRBJ2-5, with D unclear. Trimming shortened V by 0 bases and J by 5 bases, and 7 bases separated the two germline ends. The CDR3 consists of 13 residues. Per the germline V gene, CDR1 is LGHNA and CDR2 is YSLEER. The CDR3 DNA is TGCGCCAGCAGCCAAGACAGTCCTGAGACCCAGTACTTC. Protein product: CASSQDSPETQYF.

This clonotype was seen at least ten times. The chain couples TRBV28 to TRBJ2-3; 8 positions agree with TRBD1. With V trimmed by 5 bases and J by 3 bases, 13 bases remained unmatched. CDR1 MDHEN and CDR2 SYDVKM come from the germline V gene. This CDR3 is 17 amino acids long. The CDR3 DNA is TGTGCCAGCAGTCTAAACCCGGGACAGGATACTACAGATACGCAGTATTTT. As protein: CASSLNPGQDTTDTQYF.

This chain links TRBV19 with TRBJ1-6; a weak D match, TRBD1 (6 bases). The CDR3 has 16 amino acids. Germline CDR1 reads LNHDA; CDR2 reads SQIVND (reference sequence). V gave up 3 bases and J gave up 6 bases, with 15 bases separating them. CDR3 bases: TGTGCCAGTAGTATTCTCCGGGACACCAGTAATTCACCCCTCCACTTT. This sequence encodes CASSILRDTSNSPLHF. The variable domain in full, with the rest retrieved from reference TRBV19 and TRBJ1-6, is DGGITQSPKYLFRKEGQNVTLSCEQNLNHDAMYWYRQDPGQGLRLIYYSQIVNDFQKGDIAEGYSVSREKKESFPLTVTSAQKNPTAFYLCASSILRDTSNSPLHFGNGTRLTVT.

This clonotype was counted only a few times. J is TRBJ2-7 and V is TRBV27, with D perhaps matching TRBD2 (6 bases). Germline V gene sequence: CDR1 MNHEY, CDR2 SMNVEV (reference sequence). Trimming took off 3 bases at V and 7 bases at J, with 16 bases between the two ends. The CDR3 spans 14 residues. The CDR3 sequence: CASSFGPRGGEQYV. The CDR3 bases are TGTGCCAGCAGTTTCGGCCCTAGAGGAGGGGAGCAGTACGTC.

The V and J genes are TRBV9 and TRBJ1-2, with D uncertain. V lost 7 bases and J 3 bases, leaving 10 bases between the germline ends. CDR3 size: 12 residues. Per germline, CDR1 SGDLS and CDR2 YYNGEE. The CDR3 spells CASYTRHYGYTF. The CDR3, as DNA: TGTGCCAGCTATACCCGTCACTATGGCTACACCTTC.

The chain recombines TRBV20-1 with TRBJ1-6, with D tentatively TRBD1 (5 bases). The CDR3 is 17 residues long. Per germline, CDR1 DFQATT and CDR2 SNEGSKA (reference sequence). Trimming stripped 1 base from V and 10 bases from J, with 23 bases between. CDR3 residues: CSARAQGLQEYTSPLHF. The CDR3, as DNA: TGCAGTGCTAGAGCCCAGGGCTTACAGGAGTATACCTCACCCCTCCACTTT.

The rearrangement links TRBV6-5 to TRBJ2-4; 7 bases fit TRBD1. The CDR3 runs 14 residues. Trimming cost V 7 bases and J 8 bases; bases outside gene matches: 11. Germline V gene sequence: CDR1 MNHEY, CDR2 SVGAGI. The CDR3 nucleotides are TGTGCCAGCAAAGGAGACAGGGTTGGTGACATTCAGTACTTC. Translated, it gives CASKGDRVGDIQYF.

This clonotype was seen once. Here the CDR3 reads CASSRMASNQPQHF. CDR3 sequence (DNA): TGTGCCAGTTCTAGGATGGCTAGCAATCAGCCCCAGCATTTT. The chain carries TRBV6-2 or TRBV6-3 and TRBJ1-5; D unclear. The CDR3 extends over 14 amino acids. Germline-derived CDR1 and CDR2 are MNHEY and SVGEGT. V was trimmed by 9 bases and J by 0 bases, leaving 12 bases between them.

This clonotype was counted a few times. The rearrangement uses TRBV14 and TRBJ2-3; 9 bases align to TRBD2. The CDR3 loop spans 17 amino acids. After removal of 2 bases from V and 5 bases from J, the junction contained 11 bases not matched to a gene. The germline CDR1 and CDR2 sequences are SGHDN and FVKESK. CDR3: CASSQSLAGLGGDTQYF. The CDR3 DNA is TGTGCCAGCAGCCAATCGCTAGCGGGACTTGGAGGAGATACGCAGTATTTT.

This rearrangement joins TRBV6-1 to TRBJ2-5; D is undetermined. The V gene lost 8 bases and the J gene lost 2 bases, with 15 bases spanning the gap. Germline V CDR1 and CDR2: MNHNS, SASEGT. The CDR3 length is 14 residues. CDR3: CASRPRTEQETQYF. The CDR3 DNA sequence: TGTGCCAGCCGGCCCCGAACAGAACAAGAGACCCAGTACTTC.

V and J are TRBV27 and TRBJ1-2, with unresolved D. CDR1 and CDR2 from the germline V gene are MNHEY and SMNVEV (reference sequence). The CDR3 spans 13 residues. Trimming left V 5 bases short and J 4 bases short, with 11 bases between. Written as DNA, the CDR3 is TGTGCCAGCAGTGCTGACTTACTCTATGGCTACACCTTC. Translated: CASSADLLYGYTF.

This chain connects TRBV6-5 to TRBJ2-7; no reliable D call. The V gene's germline CDR1 is MNHEY and CDR2 SVGAGI. The CDR3 is 16 residues long. V lost 4 bases and J lost 0, with 16 bases in between. CDR3 sequence reads: CASSFSGLTGSYEQYF. CDR3 nucleotides: TGTGCCAGCAGTTTTTCGGGTCTTACGGGCTCCTACGAGCAGTACTTC.

Note on this clonotype: An end of the junction differs from the germline gene, which may be a read error. The chain carries TRBV13 and TRBJ2-7; 9 bases fit TRBD1. The CDR3 contains 15 residues. The germline gives CDR1 PRHDT, CDR2 FYEKMQ (reference sequence). CDR3 nucleotide sequence: TGTGCCAGCAGGGCTGAGGGACAGGGCTCCCACGAGCAGTACTTC. Translated, it gives CASRAEGQGSHEQYF.

This clonotype was seen only a few times. V usage is TRBV28 and J usage is TRBJ1-1; 7 bases align to TRBD1. J gave up 6 bases and V 5 bases, and 12 bases lay outside the gene matches. Germline CDR1 and CDR2: MDHEN and SYDVKM. This CDR3 has 15 amino acids. The CDR3 loop reads CASSGRPQGRAEAFF. The CDR3 DNA reads as TGTGCCAGCAGTGGTCGCCCACAGGGGCGGGCTGAAGCTTTCTTT.

The chain recombines TRBV10-3 with TRBJ2-7; unclear D gene. This CDR3 has 12 residues. V gave up 6 bases and J gave up 3 bases, with 9 bases separating them. From germline, CDR1 is ENHRY and CDR2 SYGVKD. The chain's CDR3 is CAISSPNYEQYV. The DNA for the CDR3 is TGTGCCATCAGCTCCCCGAACTACGAGCAGTACGTC.